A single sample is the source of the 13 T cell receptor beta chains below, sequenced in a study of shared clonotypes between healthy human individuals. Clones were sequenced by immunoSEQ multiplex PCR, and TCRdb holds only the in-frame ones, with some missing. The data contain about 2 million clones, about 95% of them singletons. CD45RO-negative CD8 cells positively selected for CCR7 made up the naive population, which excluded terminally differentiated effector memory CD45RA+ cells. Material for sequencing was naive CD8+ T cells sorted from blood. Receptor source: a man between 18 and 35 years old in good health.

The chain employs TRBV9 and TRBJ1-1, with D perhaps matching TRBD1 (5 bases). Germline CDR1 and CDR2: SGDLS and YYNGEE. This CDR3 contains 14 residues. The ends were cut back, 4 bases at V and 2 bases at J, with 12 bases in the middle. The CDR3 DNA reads TGTGCCAGCAGCTCCGGGACTGATAACACTGAAGCTTTCTTT. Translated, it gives CASSSGTDNTEAFF.

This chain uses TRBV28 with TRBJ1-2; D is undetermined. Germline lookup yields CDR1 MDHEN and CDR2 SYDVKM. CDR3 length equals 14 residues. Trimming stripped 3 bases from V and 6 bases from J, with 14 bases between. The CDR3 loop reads CASSLPGLTNGYTF. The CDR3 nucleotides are TGTGCCAGCAGTTTGCCGGGGTTGACTAATGGCTACACCTTC.

CDR3 bases: TGCGCCAGCAGCCAAGGGACAGGGGCAACAGATACGCAGTATTTT. Amino acid sequence: CASSQGTGATDTQYF. V and J are TRBV4-1 and TRBJ2-3, with 9 bases matching TRBD1. V lost 1 base, J lost 3 bases, and 2 bases stayed unmatched. Germline CDR1 reads MGHRA; CDR2 reads YSYEKL. This CDR3 has 15 amino acids.

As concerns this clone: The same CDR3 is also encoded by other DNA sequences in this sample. The CDR3 DNA reads as TGTGCCAGCAGTCCCACCGGCAGCTACGAGCAGTACTTC. Translation gives CASSPTGSYEQYF. J is TRBJ2-7 and V is TRBV27, with unresolved D. In germline, CDR1 is MNHEY, CDR2 SMNVEV (reference sequence). Trimming cost V 5 bases and J 3 bases, with 11 bases left between them. CDR3 size: 13 residues.

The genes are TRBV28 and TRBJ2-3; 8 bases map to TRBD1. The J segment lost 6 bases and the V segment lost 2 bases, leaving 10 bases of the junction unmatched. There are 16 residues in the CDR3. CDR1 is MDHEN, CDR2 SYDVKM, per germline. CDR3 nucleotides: TGTGCCAGCAGTTTACATTGGACAGGGAGGATGGATACGCAGTATTTT. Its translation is CASSLHWTGRMDTQYF.

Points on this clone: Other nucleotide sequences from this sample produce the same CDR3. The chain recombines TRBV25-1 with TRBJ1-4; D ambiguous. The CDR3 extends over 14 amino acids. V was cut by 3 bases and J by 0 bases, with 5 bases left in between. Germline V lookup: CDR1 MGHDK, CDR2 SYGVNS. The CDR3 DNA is TGTGCCAGCAGTGATCTCACAACTAATGAAAAACTGTTTTTT. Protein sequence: CASSDLTTNEKLFF.

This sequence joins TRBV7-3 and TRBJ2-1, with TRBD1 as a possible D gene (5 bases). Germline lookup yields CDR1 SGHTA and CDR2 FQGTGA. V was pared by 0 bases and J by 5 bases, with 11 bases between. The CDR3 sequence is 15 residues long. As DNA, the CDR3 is TGTGCCAGCAGCTTAACAGGGCAGGGTCACAATGAGCAGTTCTTC. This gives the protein CASSLTGQGHNEQFF.

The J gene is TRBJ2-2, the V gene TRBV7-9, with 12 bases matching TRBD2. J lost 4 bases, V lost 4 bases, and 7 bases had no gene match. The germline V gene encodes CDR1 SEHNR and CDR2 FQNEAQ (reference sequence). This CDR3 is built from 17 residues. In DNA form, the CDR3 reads TGTGCCAGCAGCTGGACTAGCGGGGACGGGGGCACCGGGGAGCTGTTTTTT. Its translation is CASSWTSGDGGTGELFF.

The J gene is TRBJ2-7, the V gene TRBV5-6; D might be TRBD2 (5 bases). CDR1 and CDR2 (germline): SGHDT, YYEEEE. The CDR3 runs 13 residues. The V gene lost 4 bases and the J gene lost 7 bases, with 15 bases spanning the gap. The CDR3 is CASSPRSGWEQYF. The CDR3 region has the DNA TGTGCCAGCAGCCCACGTTCGGGGTGGGAGCAGTACTTC.

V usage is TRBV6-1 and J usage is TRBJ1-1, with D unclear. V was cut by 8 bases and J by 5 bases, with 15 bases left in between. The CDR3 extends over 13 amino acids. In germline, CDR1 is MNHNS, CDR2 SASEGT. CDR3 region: CASGSLLGTEAFF. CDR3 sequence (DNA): TGTGCCAGCGGGAGTCTCCTGGGGACTGAAGCTTTCTTT.

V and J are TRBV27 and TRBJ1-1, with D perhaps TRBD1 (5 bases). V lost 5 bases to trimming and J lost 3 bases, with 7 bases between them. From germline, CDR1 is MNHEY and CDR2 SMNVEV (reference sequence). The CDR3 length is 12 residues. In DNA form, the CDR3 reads TGTGCCAGCAGTGGGACCCACACTGAAGCTTTCTTT. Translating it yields CASSGTHTEAFF.

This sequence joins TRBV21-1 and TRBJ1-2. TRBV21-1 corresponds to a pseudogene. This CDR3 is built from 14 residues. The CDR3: CASSNGLDNYGYTF. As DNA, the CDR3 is TGTGCCAGCAGCAATGGTTTGGACAACTATGGCTACACCTTC.

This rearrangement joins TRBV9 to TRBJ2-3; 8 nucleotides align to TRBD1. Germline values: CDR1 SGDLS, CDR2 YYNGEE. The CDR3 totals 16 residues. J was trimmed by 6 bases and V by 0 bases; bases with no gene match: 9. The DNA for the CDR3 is TGTGCCAGCAGCGTAGGTAGCAGGGGGCGAGAGGATACGCAGTATTTT. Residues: CASSVGSRGREDTQYF.